The rows below give T cell receptor beta chains drawn from one sample of a study of a mutant IDH1 vaccine in newly diagnosed glioma. Sequencing used immunoSEQ multiplex PCR; TCRdb keeps in-frame clones, though not all of them. The sample holds some 54,000 clones; 90% to 95% are singletons and the top ten take more than 2%. No antigen has been assigned to these receptors. The sequences come from PBMCs, collected from a glioma patient whose treatment included an IDH1 peptide vaccine. The receptors stem from a man aged 50 to 59 with glioma. CDR3s include the opening cysteine and the closing phenylalanine or tryptophan. Fields, in order: D gene, clone size, V gene, J gene, CDR3 DNA, CDR3 protein. D genes are given only for firm matches. Clone size appears in some rows only: once, few, many, or a class for an expanded clone.

TRBD2,-,TRBV7-3,TRBJ2-5,TGTGCCAGCAGCCCGTTAGCGGGGATCCAAGAGACCCAGTACTTC,CASSPLAGIQETQYF
TRBD1,-,TRBV28,TRBJ1-6,TGTGCCAGCCTCAGATTTTCAGGGGGTAATTCACCCCTCCACTTT,CASLRFSGGNSPLHF
-,-,TRBV7-8,TRBJ2-1,TGTGCCAGCAGCCCACAGGGTTACAATGAGCAGTTCTTC,CASSPQGYNEQFF
-,-,TRBV29-1,TRBJ2-3,TGCAGCGTTGATAACGGCGGAAATACGCAGTATTTT,CSVDNGGNTQYF
-,-,TRBV6-6,TRBJ2-3,TGTGCCAGCAGCCCCCGCACAGATACGCAGTATTTT,CASSPRTDTQYF
-,-,TRBV5-6,TRBJ1-1,TGTGCCAGCAGCTTATTTGGGGGTATGGACACTGAAGCTTTCTTT,CASSLFGGMDTEAFF
-,-,TRBV4-1,TRBJ1-6,TGCGCCAGCAGCCAAGAGGAAAGGGGAGTTAGTTCACCCCTCCACTTT,CASSQEERGVSSPLHF
-,few,TRBV6-5,TRBJ2-7,TGTGCCAGCAGTTTGGTGAAGAACTACGAGCAGTACTTC,CASSLVKNYEQYF
-,-,TRBV11-2,TRBJ2-7,TGTGCCAGCAGCAAAAGGGGAGGACAGAGGGTTTACGAGCAGTACTTC,CASSKRGGQRVYEQYF
TRBD1,-,TRBV7-8,TRBJ2-7,TGTGCCAGCAGCGAAGCGTTTTGGGGGTTCGGACAGGCGAGCTACGAGCAGTACTTC,CASSEAFWGFGQASYEQYF
-,once,TRBV4-3,TRBJ2-7,TGCGCCAGCAGCCAAGATGAGATTGGTTCTTTCCGTTACGAGCAGTACTTC,CASSQDEIGSFRYEQYF
-,-,TRBV2,TRBJ2-5,TGTGCCCACGAGGCGGGGCGGGAGACCCAGTACTTC,CAHEAGRETQYF
-,-,TRBV5-5,TRBJ2-7,TGTGCCAGCAGCTTAAGTTGGGGAGAAGGGTACGAGCAGTACTTC,CASSLSWGEGYEQYF
TRBD1,-,TRBV2,TRBJ1-5,TGTGCCAGCAGTGAGCCAGGGGGGGTGCGGCCCCAGCATTTT,CASSEPGGVRPQHF
-,-,TRBV7-3,TRBJ1-3,TGTGCCAGCAGCCCGGGGCCTGGAAACACCATATATTTT,CASSPGPGNTIYF
-,-,TRBV7-2,TRBJ1-5,TGTGCCAGCAGCTTATCGGGTGGAGGGAATCAGCCCCAGCATTTT,CASSLSGGGNQPQHF
TRBD1,-,TRBV9,TRBJ1-6,TGTGCCAGCAGCGTAGCTACAGGGGGGAATTCACCCCTCCACTTT,CASSVATGGNSPLHF
TRBD2,-,TRBV5-1,TRBJ2-2,TGCGCCAGCACCCGTACTCTGACTAGCGGTGCTGGGGTATTCGCGAACACCGGGGAGCTGTTTTTT,CASTRTLTSGAGVFANTGELFF
-,-,TRBV5-1,TRBJ1-6,TGCGCCAGCAGCTTATCCGGACTTGGCAAGAATTCACCCCTCCACTTT,CASSLSGLGKNSPLHF
TRBD1,few,TRBV9,TRBJ1-4,TGTGCCAGCACCAGGGGGGTTACTAATGAAAAACTGTTTTTT,CASTRGVTNEKLFF
TRBD1,-,TRBV18,TRBJ1-4,TGTGCCAGCTCGACCCGCGGGGGACAGGGGAACGAAAAACTGTTTTTT,CASSTRGGQGNEKLFF
TRBD1,-,TRBV30,TRBJ2-5,TGTGCCAGCCAAACCGACAGGGGGCGGCCCCTCCAAGAGACCCAGTACTTC,CASQTDRGRPLQETQYF
-,-,TRBV5-6,TRBJ1-1,TGTGCCAGCAGCGCCGGTCCCCGGGCTTTCTTT,CASSAGPRAFF
-,-,TRBV5-1,TRBJ1-1,TGCGCCAGCAGCTTGGTGGTGAACACTGAAGCTTTCTTT,CASSLVVNTEAFF
-,-,TRBV7-2,TRBJ2-3,TGTGCCAGCAGCTCCATAGCCCTGACCACAGATACGCAGTATTTT,CASSSIALTTDTQYF
TRBD1,-,TRBV2,TRBJ1-1,TGTGCCAGCAGACGGGACAGGCCAATAACTGAAGCTTTCTTT,CASRRDRPITEAFF
-,-,TRBV11-2,TRBJ2-2,TGTGCCAGCAGCCCCCACGGGGGCGACACCGGGGAGCTGTTTTTT,CASSPHGGDTGELFF
TRBD1,-,TRBV18,TRBJ2-2,TGTGCCAGCTCACTTCGACAGGGGAACACCGGGGAGCTGTTTTTT,CASSLRQGNTGELFF
-,-,TRBV11-2,TRBJ1-4,TGTGCCAGCAGCTTAGCTCGCGGTTTTAATGAAAAACTGTTTTTT,CASSLARGFNEKLFF
-,-,TRBV5-4,TRBJ2-7,TGTGCCAGCAGCTTGGAAGGTTCGCTGGCCTACGAGCAGTACTTC,CASSLEGSLAYEQYF
-,-,TRBV10-1,TRBJ2-5,TGCGCCAGCAGTGAGTCGAGGAGGGGATCCCAGTACTTC,CASSESRRGSQYF
TRBD1,-,TRBV10-2,TRBJ2-7,TGCGCCAGCAGTGAGCAGGGGGCCCACGAGCAGTACTTC,CASSEQGAHEQYF
-,-,TRBV5-6,TRBJ1-5,TGTGCCAGCAGCTTGGGAGCACAGGGCAACCAGCCCCAGCATTTT,CASSLGAQGNQPQHF
TRBD2,-,TRBV28,TRBJ2-3,TGTGCCAGCAGTTTGTCAACTAGCGGGGGGGCAGATACGCAGTATTTT,CASSLSTSGGADTQYF
-,-,TRBV30,TRBJ1-4,TGTGCCTGGAGTGGGGGACATATCAGTGAAAAACTGTTTTTT,CAWSGGHISEKLFF
-,-,TRBV5-1,TRBJ2-3,TGCGCCAGCAGCTTGGGGGGGGCTTACACAGATACGCAGTATTTT,CASSLGGAYTDTQYF
TRBD1,-,TRBV7-9,TRBJ1-1,TGTGCCAGCAGCTCAGGGACAGGGAACACTGAAGCTTTCTTT,CASSSGTGNTEAFF
TRBD2,-,TRBV4-1,TRBJ2-7,TGCGCCAGCAGCCAGACCATGACTAGCGGGAGAGCCTTGAGTGAGCAGTACTTC,CASSQTMTSGRALSEQYF
TRBD2,-,TRBV19,TRBJ2-7,TGTGCCAGTAGTGCGGGACTAGCACCCGACTACGAGCAGTACTTC,CASSAGLAPDYEQYF
-,-,TRBV15,TRBJ2-5,TGTGCCACCAGCAGAGGGCCACAGGGAGTAGGGGAGACCCAGTACTTC,CATSRGPQGVGETQYF
-,once,TRBV6-1,TRBJ2-5,TGTGCCAGCGACCTGGGCGGGGTGCTGCGCGGGACCCAGTACTTC,CASDLGGVLRGTQYF
TRBD1,-,TRBV19,TRBJ1-2,TGTGCCAGTAGTATAGCCGCCGGGACAGGGCCGTCGGATGGCTACACCTTC,CASSIAAGTGPSDGYTF
-,-,TRBV27,TRBJ1-1,TGTGCCAGCAGTTTTACAGGAAAGAACACTGAAGCTTTCTTT,CASSFTGKNTEAFF
TRBD1,-,TRBV7-8,TRBJ2-6,TGTGCCACCTACGGGACAGAAGCATCTGGGGCCAACGTCCTGACTTTC,CATYGTEASGANVLTF
TRBD2,-,TRBV15,TRBJ2-7,TGTGCCACCAGCAGAGATAGCGGGAGCTCCTACGAGCAGTACTTC,CATSRDSGSSYEQYF
-,-,TRBV5-1,TRBJ2-1,TGCGCCAGCAGCTTGGGACAGTTGGGCAATGAGCAGTTCTTC,CASSLGQLGNEQFF
-,-,TRBV27,TRBJ2-7,TGTGCCAGCAGTTTATCGCGCGGGACACTAACCTACGAGCAGTACTTC,CASSLSRGTLTYEQYF
TRBD1,-,TRBV2,TRBJ1-4,TGTGCCACTCAGGACAGGGTACGGGAAAAACTGTTTTTT,CATQDRVREKLFF
TRBD1,-,TRBV4-3,TRBJ2-7,TGCGCCAGCAGCCAGGACAGGGGTGCCGAGCAGTACTTC,CASSQDRGAEQYF
TRBD2,-,TRBV11-3,TRBJ2-1,TGTGCCAGCAGCTTAATAGCGGGGGCCAACAATGAGCAGTTCTTC,CASSLIAGANNEQFF
-,-,TRBV27,TRBJ2-7,TGTGCCAGCAGTTTATACGGGCCGTACGAGCAGTACTTC,CASSLYGPYEQYF
-,-,TRBV11-2,TRBJ2-5,TGTGCCAGCAGCTTAGGTCGGCAGCAAGAGACCCAGTACTTC,CASSLGRQQETQYF
-,-,TRBV4-3,TRBJ1-6,TGCGCCAGCAGCGGGGGATGGGGAAATAATTCACCCCTCCACTTT,CASSGGWGNNSPLHF